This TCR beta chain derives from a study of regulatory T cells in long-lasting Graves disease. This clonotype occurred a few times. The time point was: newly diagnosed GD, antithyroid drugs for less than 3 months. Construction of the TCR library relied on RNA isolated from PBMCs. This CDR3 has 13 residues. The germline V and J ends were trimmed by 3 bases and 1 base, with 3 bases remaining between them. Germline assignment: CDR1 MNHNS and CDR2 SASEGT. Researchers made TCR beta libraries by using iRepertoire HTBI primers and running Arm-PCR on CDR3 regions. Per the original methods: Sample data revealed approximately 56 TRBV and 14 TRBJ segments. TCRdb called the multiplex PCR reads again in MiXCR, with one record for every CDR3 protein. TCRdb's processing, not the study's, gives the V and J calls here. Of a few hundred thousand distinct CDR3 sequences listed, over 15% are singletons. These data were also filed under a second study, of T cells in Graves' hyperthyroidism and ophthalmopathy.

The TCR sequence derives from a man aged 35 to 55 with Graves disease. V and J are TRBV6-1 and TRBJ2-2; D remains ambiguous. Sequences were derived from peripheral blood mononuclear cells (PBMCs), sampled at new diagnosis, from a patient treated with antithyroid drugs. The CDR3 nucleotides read TGTGCCAGCAGTGACTGGAACACCGGGGAGCTGTTTTTT. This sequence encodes CASSDWNTGELFF.